This paragraph covers one T cell receptor beta chain sequence. Its antigen is currently unknown. Assay used: immunoSEQ multiplex PCR; TCRdb lists only in-frame clones, some missing. The sample carries more than 65,000 clones, around 83% recorded once. These data come from a study of radiotherapy plus CTLA-4 blockade in lung cancer. At the level of the study: With roughly 30% of patients having disease control, objective responses were seen in about 17%. The study, taken as a whole, reports: Expansion of tumor-derived TCR clones was observed in blood after radiotherapy plus ipilimumab.

This CDR3 is 15 amino acids long. Germline V gives CDR1 SGHTA, CDR2 FQGNSA. V lost 1 base and J lost 3, with 10 bases in between. The specimen was peripheral blood, collected from a patient treated with radiotherapy plus ipilimumab. This receptor was taken from a human donor with non-small cell lung cancer who had stable disease on radiotherapy plus ipilimumab. V gene TRBV7-2 combines with J gene TRBJ2-1; tentative D call: TRBD2 (6 bases). The CDR3 reads CASSLGWGGYNEQFF. CDR3 nucleotide sequence: TGTGCCAGCAGCTTAGGGTGGGGAGGCTACAATGAGCAGTTCTTC. Variable domain in full (rest from reference TRBV7-2 and TRBJ2-1): GAGVSQSPSNKVTEKGKDVELRCDPISGHTALYWYRQSLGQGLEFLIYFQGNSAPDKSGLPSDRFSAERTGGSVSTLTIQRTQQEDSAVYLCASSLGWGGYNEQFFGPGTRLTVL.